Presented here are 27 T cell receptor beta chains from one specimen sequenced in a study of blood T cells in healthy people across ages. The authors ran a second PCR of about 6 to 11 cycles using a sample-barcoded 5' primer and a J-beta primer mix. TCRdb analysed the 5' RACE reads with MiXCR anew, one entry per CDR3 protein. Among about 400,000 distinct CDR3 sequences, 52% were seen once, and the ten largest hold under 65%. Sequenced: blood. All receptors come from a man between 60 and 75 years old in good health.

The V gene is TRBV3-1, the J gene TRBJ2-5; 9 bases are shared with TRBD1. The better agreement between TRBJ2-7 and the DNA end casts doubt on the J call. CDR3 length equals 16 residues. CDR1 and CDR2 from the germline V gene are LGHDT and YNNKEL (reference sequence). The CDR3 protein is CASNLRDRDRVHEQYF. CDR3 coding DNA: TGTGCCAGCAACCTCCGGGACCGGGACAGGGTCCACGAGCAGTACTTC.

The CDR3 spells CSARAHTGTSSEQFF. The CDR3 nucleotides read TGCAGTGCTAGAGCACATACCGGGACTAGCAGTGAGCAGTTCTTC. V and J are TRBV20-1 and TRBJ2-1; 9 nucleotides agree with TRBD2. CDR1 DFQATT and CDR2 SNEGSKA come from the germline V gene (reference sequence). V gave up 1 base and J gave up 9 bases; unmatched junction bases: 10. This CDR3 has 15 residues.

This clonotype was counted between two and nine times. V usage is TRBV20-1 and J usage is TRBJ2-7; D gene uncertain. CDR3 length: 12 amino acids. In germline, CDR1 is DFQATT, CDR2 SNEGSKA (reference sequence). The germline V and J ends were trimmed by 3 bases and 3 bases, with 9 bases remaining between them. The CDR3 loop reads CSARSWRYEQYF. The CDR3 nucleotides read TGCAGTGCTAGGAGTTGGCGCTACGAGCAGTACTTC.

This clonotype came up many times. The chain joins TRBV11-2 to TRBJ2-7; maybe TRBD2 (6 bases). Germline CDR1 SGHAT, CDR2 FQNNGV. This CDR3 has 15 residues. V gave up 0 bases and J gave up 4 bases, with 13 bases separating them. The CDR3 DNA follows: TGTGCCAGCAGCTTAGAGGGGGGTACAAGGTACGAGCAGTACTTC. This sequence encodes CASSLEGGTRYEQYF. Drawing the rest from reference TRBV11-2 and TRBJ2-7, the complete variable domain is EAGVAQSPRYKIIEKRQSVAFWCNPISGHATLYWYQQILGQGPKLLIQFQNNGVVDDSQLPKDRFSAERLKGVDSTLKIQPAKLEDSAVYLCASSLEGGTRYEQYFGPGTRLTVT.

The genes are TRBV3-1 and TRBJ1-2; perhaps TRBD1 as D (5 bases). The V and J ends lost 1 base and 1 base respectively, with 13 bases between them. Germline assignment: CDR1 LGHDT and CDR2 YNNKEL (reference sequence). CDR3 length: 16 amino acids. The CDR3 spells CASSQGSRAVNYGYTF. The CDR3, as DNA: TGTGCCAGCAGCCAAGGTAGCAGGGCTGTTAACTATGGCTACACCTTC.

The chain has TRBV6-5 and TRBJ2-7; D is perhaps TRBD1 or TRBD2 (5 bases each). The CDR3 contains 15 residues. V was pared by 8 bases and J by 0 bases, with 17 bases between. Germline V gene sequence: CDR1 MNHEY, CDR2 SVGAGI. The CDR3 region is CASHHVRGSSYEQYF. CDR3 coding DNA: TGTGCCAGCCATCATGTCCGGGGCAGCTCCTACGAGCAGTACTTC.

As to this clonotype: The junction does not match germline at one end; this may be a read error. This sequence joins TRBV12-5 and TRBJ2-3, with a possible D match to TRBD2 (6 bases). This CDR3 region has 15 residues. The germline gives CDR1 LGHNT, CDR2 FRNRAP. For the CDR3, the DNA is TGTGCTGGTGGCCCCCCGGGACTGAACAAGGATACGCAGTATTTT. Its protein product is CAGGPPGLNKDTQYF.

The chain combines TRBV20-1 with TRBJ2-1; D is ambiguous. This CDR3 has 10 amino acids. The germline gives CDR1 DFQATT, CDR2 SNEGSKA (reference sequence). Trimming took 5 bases from V and 10 from J, leaving 9 bases between them. CDR3 in amino acids: CSAADIEQFF. The CDR3 nucleotides are TGCAGTGCTGCGGATATCGAGCAGTTCTTC.

This clonotype was seen repeatedly, ten times or more. This chain uses TRBV6-6 with TRBJ2-7; 8 bases fit TRBD2. The CDR3 loop spans 13 amino acids. From germline, CDR1 is MNHNY and CDR2 SVGAGI (reference sequence). V lost 6 bases and J lost 7; bases outside the gene matches: 8. For the CDR3, the DNA is TGTGCCAGCAGCCCCTTAGCGGGATGGGAGCAGTACTTC. This codes for CASSPLAGWEQYF.

This sequence joins TRBV4-1 and TRBJ2-3; TRBD1 agrees at 7 bases. The CDR3 is made up of 15 amino acids. Germline V gene sequence: CDR1 MGHRA, CDR2 YSYEKL. With 5 bases clipped from V and 4 bases from J, the junction kept 9 bases outside the gene matches. CDR3 bases: TGCGCCAGCAGCTATCCGACAGGGAGAGCAGATACGCAGTATTTT. It translates to CASSYPTGRADTQYF.

The genes are TRBV6-1 and TRBJ2-7; the match to TRBD1 covers 7 bases. V dropped 10 bases and J dropped 7; count of bases not matched to a gene: 16. The CDR3 loop spans 14 amino acids. Germline CDR1 reads MNHNS; CDR2 reads SASEGT. CDR3 sequence: CATRDRSSYNEQYF. The DNA for the CDR3 is TGTGCCACCAGGGACAGATCTTCCTACAATGAGCAGTACTTC.

The rearrangement uses TRBV5-1 and TRBJ2-7; maybe TRBD1 (6 bases). Germline loops: CDR1 SGHRS, CDR2 YFSETQ. There are 17 residues in the CDR3. Trimming removed 0 bases at V and 1 base at J, with 17 bases between. The CDR3 spells CASSLDINPGQSYEQYF. CDR3 nucleotide sequence: TGCGCCAGCAGCTTGGATATAAATCCAGGACAGTCCTACGAGCAGTACTTC.

V is TRBV30 and J is TRBJ2-4, with D tentatively TRBD1 or TRBD2 (5 bases each). The germline gives CDR1 GTSNPN, CDR2 SVGIG (reference sequence). CDR3 length: 15 amino acids. V was trimmed by 3 bases and J by 4 bases, leaving 16 bases between them. The chain's CDR3 is CAWRVPGTDKNIQYF. The CDR3 DNA reads as TGTGCCTGGAGGGTACCCGGGACCGATAAAAACATTCAGTACTTC.

The CDR3, as DNA: TGTGCCAGCAGTGAATCCCAACGAGCCTACAATGAGCAGTTCTTC. Its translation is CASSESQRAYNEQFF. This chain joins TRBV25-1 and TRBJ2-1, with D hard to call. The CDR3 consists of 15 residues. The V and J ends lost 1 base and 2 bases respectively, with 9 bases between them. Germline CDR1 reads MGHDK; CDR2 reads SYGVNS.

The chain's CDR3 is CASSYTRGARWADTQYF. The CDR3 nucleotides read TGTGCCAGCAGTTACACCAGGGGGGCTCGTTGGGCAGATACGCAGTATTTT. V is TRBV6-5 and J is TRBJ2-3; D is possibly TRBD1 (7 bases). Trimming pared 2 bases from V and 4 bases from J, leaving 19 bases between. Germline assignment: CDR1 MNHEY and CDR2 SVGAGI. This CDR3 comprises 17 residues.

This clonotype was seen a handful of times. V usage is TRBV6-2 or TRBV6-3 and J usage is TRBJ2-5, with 13 bases identical to TRBD2. Losses at the gene ends were 5 bases for V and 2 bases for J; bases not matched to a gene: 8. The germline CDR1 and CDR2 sequences are MNHEY and SVGEGT. The CDR3 totals 17 residues. This chain's CDR3 is CASSPPGTSGIQETQYF. The CDR3 DNA sequence: TGTGCCAGCAGTCCCCCCGGGACTAGCGGGATTCAAGAGACCCAGTACTTC.

The rearrangement uses TRBV7-2 and TRBJ2-6; TRBD2 is a possible D gene (5 bases). From germline, CDR1 is SGHTA and CDR2 FQGNSA. The CDR3 contains 14 residues. Trimming shortened V by 5 bases and J by 4 bases, and 9 bases separated the two germline ends. The CDR3 reads CASSPPGGANVLTF. CDR3 DNA: TGTGCCAGCAGCCCGCCGGGAGGGGCCAACGTCCTGACTTTC.

V gene TRBV12-3 or TRBV12-4 combines with J gene TRBJ2-1, with a tentative D call TRBD2 (6 bases). With 7 bases removed from V and 5 bases from J, the gap between germline ends came to 18 bases. This CDR3 comprises 15 residues. CDR3 sequence reads: CASTFLLAPNNEQFF. The CDR3 DNA follows: TGTGCCAGCACCTTCCTTCTAGCGCCTAACAATGAGCAGTTCTTC.

This clonotype was observed a handful of times. The V and J genes are TRBV7-3 and TRBJ2-5; no firm D call. Germline CDR1 SGHTA, CDR2 FQGTGA. V dropped 2 bases and J dropped 5 bases, with 12 bases sitting between them. The CDR3 totals 14 residues. CDR3 nucleotide sequence: TGTGCCAGCAGCTTAGGGTCGAGTTCCGAGACCCAGTACTTC. It encodes CASSLGSSSETQYF.

V and J are TRBV20-1 and TRBJ2-7; D unclear. V was clipped by 3 bases and J by 5 bases, with 20 bases between them. Germline V CDR1 and CDR2: DFQATT, SNEGSKA (reference sequence). This CDR3 region has 15 residues. The CDR3 loop is CSARIVGQVENEQYF. In nucleotides, the CDR3 is TGCAGTGCTAGGATCGTAGGGCAGGTCGAAAACGAGCAGTACTTC.

This clonotype has just a few counts. V gene TRBV20-1 combines with J gene TRBJ2-1; 10 bases map to TRBD2. Germline-derived CDR1 and CDR2 are DFQATT and SNEGSKA (reference sequence). After removal of 5 bases from V and 9 bases from J, the junction contained 10 bases not matched to a gene. The CDR3 is made up of 14 amino acids. As DNA, the CDR3 is TGCAGTGCTGCTAGCGGGAGAGATATGGGTGAGCAGTTCTTC. It codes for CSAASGRDMGEQFF.

The chain recombines TRBV5-6 with TRBJ2-1, with D tentatively TRBD1 (5 bases). The J call may be faulty, since TRBJ2-7 better matches the DNA end. Germline CDR1 reads SGHDT; CDR2 reads YYEEEE. CDR3 size: 15 residues. CDR3 bases: TGTGCCAGCAGCTTTGCAGGGCGCCCCTACAATGAGCAGTACTTC. It codes for CASSFAGRPYNEQYF.

The chain recombines TRBV20-1 with TRBJ2-1, with D possibly TRBD2 on 5 matching bases. The germline CDR1 and CDR2 sequences are DFQATT and SNEGSKA (reference sequence). Trimming took 4 bases from V and 6 from J, leaving 10 bases between them. This CDR3 is built from 12 residues. CDR3 sequence (DNA): TGCAGTGCTAAGAGGGATCCCAATGAGCAGTTCTTC. Protein sequence: CSAKRDPNEQFF.

V usage is TRBV11-2 and J usage is TRBJ1-5; D not certain. Germline assignment: CDR1 SGHAT and CDR2 FQNNGV. The V gene lost 6 bases and the J gene lost 6 bases, with 9 bases spanning the gap. The CDR3 totals 12 residues. The CDR3 loop reads CASSTLGQPQHF. The CDR3 DNA follows: TGTGCCAGCAGTACCCTGGGTCAGCCCCAGCATTTT.

This clonotype occurred a few times. The V and J genes are TRBV9 and TRBJ2-7, with D possibly called TRBD1 or TRBD2 (5 bases each). This CDR3 is 14 amino acids long. Germline-derived CDR1 and CDR2 are SGDLS and YYNGEE. Trimming left V 3 bases short and J 0 bases short, with 10 bases between. CDR3 sequence: CASSGIGTSYEQYF. For the CDR3, the DNA is TGTGCCAGCAGCGGGATAGGGACCTCCTACGAGCAGTACTTC.

This clonotype was found many times. The chain has TRBV20-1 and TRBJ2-7; D unclear. V shed 3 bases and J shed 0 bases, with 9 bases lying between them. Germline lookup yields CDR1 DFQATT and CDR2 SNEGSKA (reference sequence). The CDR3 length is 13 residues. This CDR3 reads CSARRTNSYEQYF. The CDR3, as DNA: TGCAGTGCTAGGAGAACTAACTCCTACGAGCAGTACTTC.

The CDR3 protein is CASSLWKTGGRASEQYF. CDR3 nucleotides: TGTGCCAGCAGCCTTTGGAAGACAGGGGGCAGGGCTAGCGAGCAGTACTTC. The chain employs TRBV3-1 and TRBJ2-7, with 10 bases fitting TRBD1. The V and J ends lost 4 bases and 6 bases, in that order; junction bases with no gene match: 15. In germline, CDR1 is LGHDT, CDR2 YNNKEL (reference sequence). CDR3 length equals 17 residues.